These 32 T cell receptor beta chains share one sample of origin, sequenced in a study of blood T cell repertoires in COVID-19 (dated by TCRdb to between 2020 and 2021). Library preparation used the immunoSEQ multiplex PCR assay. In its TCRdb copy, this immuneACCESS table keeps in-frame sequences only and misses some clones. Where compared with another copy, unresolved V genes explain less than half of these, and the others have no known cause. Within this sample are 200,000 or so clones, with around four fifths of them counted one time only. The ten largest clones add up to roughly 5% of the sample. The sequencing input was PBMCs or T cells enriched from blood (not recorded which). All receptors come from a woman aged 45-59 years who had been exposed to COVID-19.

Comments on this clone: Other DNA sequences in the same sample also yield this CDR3. The chain employs TRBV5-1 and TRBJ1-2; D is undetermined. Trimming removed 0 bases from V and 4 bases from J, with 7 bases in between. The CDR3 length is 13 residues. CDR1 and CDR2 (germline): SGHRS, YFSETQ. The CDR3 region has the DNA TGCGCCAGCAGCTTGGACAGAGCCTATGGCTACACCTTC. The encoded protein is CASSLDRAYGYTF.

V gene TRBV19 combines with J gene TRBJ1-2; TRBD1 is a possible D gene (5 bases). CDR1 is LNHDA and CDR2 is SQIVND in the germline V gene (reference sequence). CDR3 length: 14 residues. The V gene lost 3 bases and the J gene lost 1 base, with 9 bases spanning the gap. CDR3 amino acids: CASSIDSHNYGYTF. The CDR3 DNA reads TGTGCCAGTAGTATCGACAGCCATAACTATGGCTACACCTTC.

The V call is TRBV5-1, the J call TRBJ2-7, with D maybe TRBD1 (5 bases). CDR3 size: 14 residues. CDR1 SGHRS and CDR2 YFSETQ come from the germline V gene. V lost 1 base and J 3 bases, leaving 11 bases between the germline ends. CDR3 sequence reads: CASSLSAGNYEQYF. The DNA of the CDR3 is TGCGCCAGCAGCTTGTCGGCAGGGAACTACGAGCAGTACTTC. Full variable domain (remainder filled in from reference TRBV5-1 and TRBJ2-7): KAGVTQTPRYLIKTRGQQVTLSCSPISGHRSVSWYQQTPGQGLQFLFEYFSETQRNKGNFPGRFSGRQFSNSRSEMNVSTLELGDSALYLCASSLSAGNYEQYFGPGTRLTVT.

The chain recombines TRBV19 with TRBJ1-1; 7 positions agree with TRBD1. V dropped 10 bases and J dropped 1; count of bases not matched to a gene: 6. In germline, CDR1 is LNHDA, CDR2 SQIVND (reference sequence). CDR3 size: 13 residues. CDR3 DNA: TGTGCCACCATCAGGGGGAGGAACACTGAAGCTTTCTTT. Residues: CATIRGRNTEAFF.

The chain links TRBV15 to TRBJ1-1, with D possibly TRBD1 on 5 matching bases. CDR3 length equals 13 residues. V lost 9 bases to trimming and J lost 4 bases, with 15 bases between them. Germline CDR1 is LNHNV and CDR2 is YYDKDF (reference sequence). CDR3 residues: CATRGSGGTEAFF. The CDR3 DNA sequence: TGTGCCACTAGGGGTAGCGGGGGCACTGAAGCTTTCTTT.

The chain combines TRBV19 with TRBJ2-1, with 10 bases fitting TRBD2. This CDR3 is built from 18 residues. V was pared by 3 bases and J by 0 bases, with 8 bases of the junction left unmatched. The germline gives CDR1 LNHDA, CDR2 SQIVND (reference sequence). CDR3 sequence: CASSMRTSGISSYNEQFF. The CDR3 DNA sequence: TGTGCCAGTAGTATGAGGACTAGCGGTATAAGCTCCTACAATGAGCAGTTCTTC.

The J gene is TRBJ1-3, the V gene TRBV2, with 7 bases that match TRBD1. Germline V lookup: CDR1 SNHLY, CDR2 FYNNEI. V lost 10 bases, J lost 0 bases, and 6 bases stayed unmatched. The CDR3 is made up of 14 amino acids. The chain's CDR3 is CATLGQISGNTIYF. The CDR3 nucleotides are TGTGCCACCTTGGGACAGATCTCTGGAAACACCATATATTTT. Supplemented by reference TRBV2 and TRBJ1-3, the full variable domain reads EPEVTQTPSHQVTQMGQEVILRCVPISNHLYFYWYRQILGQKVEFLVSFYNNEISEKSEIFDDQFSVERPDGSNFTLKIRSTKLEDSAMYFCATLGQISGNTIYFGEGSWLTVV.

The V call is TRBV7-2, the J call TRBJ2-5, with a weak D call TRBD1 (6 bases). Trimming removed 6 bases at V and 5 bases at J, with 19 bases between. The CDR3 is 15 residues long. Germline CDR1 reads SGHTA; CDR2 reads FQGNSA. The CDR3 spells CASSQDGTGMETQYF. The CDR3 DNA sequence: TGTGCCAGCAGTCAAGACGGAACAGGGATGGAGACCCAGTACTTC.

The chain joins TRBV7-2 to TRBJ2-7, with D tentatively TRBD2 (6 bases). This CDR3 has 14 amino acids. V was shortened by 1 base and J by 0 bases, with 7 bases between the two germline ends. Germline CDR1 is SGHTA and CDR2 is FQGNSA. This CDR3 is CASSLEGGSYEQYF. Written as DNA, the CDR3 is TGTGCCAGCAGCTTAGAGGGAGGCTCCTACGAGCAGTACTTC.

The CDR3: CASSRDRSHLNTGELFF. The CDR3 DNA reads TGCGCCAGCAGCCGGGACAGGAGCCACTTAAACACCGGGGAGCTGTTTTTT. The chain carries TRBV5-1 and TRBJ2-2, with TRBD1 matching 8 bases. Per germline, CDR1 SGHRS and CDR2 YFSETQ. The CDR3 totals 17 residues. J lost 2 bases, V lost 4 bases, and 10 bases had no gene match.

The rearrangement links TRBV11-2 to TRBJ2-1, with 7 bases fitting TRBD1. There are 16 residues in the CDR3. Germline V lookup: CDR1 SGHAT, CDR2 FQNNGV. The V and J ends lost 6 bases and 5 bases, in that order; junction bases with no gene match: 13. In nucleotides, the CDR3 is TGTGCCAGCAGAGACTCAACAGGGGTAATGGACAATGAGCAGTTCTTC. Protein product: CASRDSTGVMDNEQFF.

The chain employs TRBV16 and TRBJ1-5, with D maybe TRBD1 (6 bases). Germline V gene data show CDR1 as KGHSY and CDR2 as FQNENV. CDR3 length: 15 amino acids. V gave up 6 bases and J gave up 6 bases, with 18 bases separating them. In nucleotides, the CDR3 is TGTGCCAGCAGTTTAGACAGGATCGCAGGTCAGCCCCAGCATTTT. Protein: CASSLDRIAGQPQHF.

The V gene is TRBV30, the J gene TRBJ1-2; 10 nucleotides agree with TRBD1. The CDR3 consists of 15 residues. J gave up 3 bases and V 3 bases, and 7 bases lay outside the gene matches. CDR1 and CDR2 (germline): GTSNPN, SVGIG (reference sequence). CDR3 amino acids: CAWSEGGTGDYGYTF. In DNA, the CDR3 is TGTGCCTGGAGCGAAGGAGGGACAGGGGACTATGGCTACACCTTC.

The gene calls are TRBV2 and TRBJ1-1; no clear D. The germline V gene encodes CDR1 SNHLY and CDR2 FYNNEI. V gave up 4 bases and J gave up 0 bases, with 9 bases separating them. CDR3 size: 14 residues. The CDR3 reads CASSGERLNTEAFF. The CDR3 region has the DNA TGTGCCAGCAGTGGTGAGCGGCTGAACACTGAAGCTTTCTTT.

V and J are TRBV7-9 and TRBJ2-5; 11 nucleotides match TRBD2. Trimming at V came to 4 bases and at J to 2 bases, leaving 0 bases not matched to a gene. The CDR3 spans 14 residues. Per germline, CDR1 SEHNR and CDR2 FQNEAQ (reference sequence). CDR3 DNA sequence: TGTGCCAGCAGCTGGACTAGCGGGCAAGAGACCCAGTACTTC. As protein: CASSWTSGQETQYF.

The gene calls are TRBV7-9 and TRBJ2-1; 9 nucleotides align to TRBD1. This CDR3 region has 16 residues. V was clipped by 0 bases and J by 14 bases; unmatched bases: 14. CDR1 and CDR2 from the germline V gene are SEHNR and FQNEAQ (reference sequence). CDR3: CASSLAGQGLTVIEFF. The CDR3 nucleotides are TGTGCCAGCAGCTTAGCGGGACAGGGATTAACTGTGATAGAGTTCTTC.

The chain combines TRBV7-4 with TRBJ1-5; maybe TRBD1 (5 bases). Germline lookup yields CDR1 SGHVT and CDR2 SQSDAQ. CDR3 length: 16 residues. Between the trimmed V and J ends, which lost 1 base and 7 bases, there was a span of 17 bases. CDR3 region: CASSLEPGKRSQPQHF. The CDR3 DNA reads TGTGCCAGCAGCTTAGAGCCAGGGAAAAGGTCCCAGCCCCAGCATTTT. Together with reference TRBV7-4 and TRBJ1-5, the CDR3 gives the full variable domain: GAGVSQSPRYKVAKRGRDVALRCDSISGHVTLYWYRQTLGQGSEVLTYSQSDAQRDKSGRPSGRFSAERPERSVSTLKIQRTEQGDSAVYLCASSLEPGKRSQPQHFGDGTRLSIL.

The chain uses TRBV28 and TRBJ2-3; TRBD2 might be the D (6 bases). The CDR3 is made up of 13 amino acids. Germline lookup yields CDR1 MDHEN and CDR2 SYDVKM. V shed 11 bases and J shed 8 bases, with 20 bases lying between them. The CDR3 spells CAVEGSSFSTQYF. The CDR3, as DNA: TGTGCCGTGGAGGGATCTAGCTTCAGTACGCAGTATTTT.

This rearrangement joins TRBV7-2 to TRBJ2-1; D possibly corresponds to TRBD2 (6 bases). Germline values: CDR1 SGHTA, CDR2 FQGNSA. V shed 5 bases and J shed 14 bases, with 25 bases lying between them. The CDR3 loop spans 15 amino acids. The CDR3 loop is CASSPDRDSKVFEFF. Here the CDR3 DNA reads TGTGCCAGCAGCCCCGATCGGGACTCCAAGGTATTTGAGTTCTTC.

This chain joins TRBV10-2 and TRBJ1-2, with D perhaps matching TRBD1 (6 bases). The ends were cut back, 5 bases at V and 2 bases at J, with 12 bases in the middle. Germline loops: CDR1 WSHSY, CDR2 SAAADI. The CDR3 covers 14 residues. CDR3 nucleotide sequence: TGCGCCAGCAGTCCTACAGGGCAAAACTATGGCTACACCTTC. Amino acids: CASSPTGQNYGYTF.

This chain links TRBV9 with TRBJ2-4; a weak D match, TRBD2 (5 bases). The germline CDR1 and CDR2 sequences are SGDLS and YYNGEE. Trimming cost V 2 bases and J 6 bases, with 15 bases left between them. The CDR3 totals 15 residues. CDR3 loop: CASSVRGESGNIQYF. CDR3 coding DNA: TGTGCCAGCAGCGTTCGGGGAGAGAGCGGAAACATTCAGTACTTC.

This clone was seen only a few times. The V call is TRBV12-3 or TRBV12-4, the J call TRBJ2-2, with D possibly matching TRBD1 (5 bases). The CDR3 contains 13 residues. Trimming left V 6 bases short and J 7 bases short, with 12 bases between. The CDR3 coding sequence is TGTGCCAGCAGCCTCAGTCAGGGCGGGGAGCTGTTTTTT. It specifies CASSLSQGGELFF.

The chain links TRBV30 to TRBJ1-6, with D unclear. This CDR3 spans 13 amino acids. V lost 4 bases and J lost 7, with 11 bases in between. The V gene's germline CDR1 is GTSNPN and CDR2 SVGIG (reference sequence). The CDR3 here is CAWKDTGNSPLHF. The DNA for the CDR3 is TGTGCCTGGAAAGATACGGGAAATTCACCCCTCCACTTT.

The CDR3 spells CATSRDLGRPQGPQHF. The CDR3 nucleotides read TGTGCCACCAGCAGAGATCTAGGCAGGCCCCAGGGGCCCCAGCATTTT. The V and J genes are TRBV15 and TRBJ1-5, with D maybe TRBD1 (5 bases). This CDR3 is 16 amino acids long. Trimming took 0 bases from V and 9 from J, leaving 18 bases between them. The germline V gene has CDR1 LNHNV and CDR2 YYDKDF (reference sequence).

V is TRBV2 and J is TRBJ1-2, with D unresolved. The CDR3 sequence is 14 residues long. V was cut by 6 bases and J by 6 bases, with 17 bases left in between. Per germline, CDR1 SNHLY and CDR2 FYNNEI. The CDR3 loop is CASRDRQATDGYTF. The DNA of the CDR3 is TGTGCCAGCAGGGATAGGCAGGCAACAGATGGCTACACCTTC.

The rearrangement uses TRBV19 and TRBJ1-5, with a weak D call TRBD1 (5 bases). Germline V CDR1 and CDR2: LNHDA, SQIVND (reference sequence). V gave up 8 bases and J gave up 3 bases, with 11 bases separating them. The CDR3 runs 13 residues. The DNA for the CDR3 is TGTGCCAGTGGCGACAGTTTCAATCAGCCCCAGCATTTT. This translates into CASGDSFNQPQHF.

This chain uses TRBV6-4 with TRBJ1-5; 7 bases match TRBD1. CDR1 MRHNA and CDR2 SNTAGT come from the germline V gene. The CDR3 runs to 12 residues. The trim removed 9 bases at V and 9 bases at J, leaving 8 bases unmatched. CDR3 sequence reads: CARRQGTAPQHF. CDR3 bases: TGTGCCAGGAGACAGGGCACGGCGCCCCAGCATTTT.

The CDR3 sequence is CASSVEARVDSGNTIYF. The CDR3 DNA reads as TGTGCCAGCAGCGTAGAGGCGAGGGTCGACTCTGGAAACACCATATATTTT. The chain joins TRBV9 to TRBJ1-3; no reliable D call. The V end was cut by 0 bases, the J end by 0 bases, with 13 bases between. CDR3 size: 17 residues. The germline gives CDR1 SGDLS, CDR2 YYNGEE. The entire variable domain, with the rest obtained from reference TRBV9 and TRBJ1-3, is as follows: DSGVTQTPKHLITATGQRVTLRCSPRSGDLSVYWYQQSLDQGLQFLIQYYNGEERAKGNILERFSAQQFPDLHSELNLSSLELGDSALYFCASSVEARVDSGNTIYFGEGSWLTVV.

In regard to this clone: The sample contains more than one DNA sequence encoding this CDR3. The genes are TRBV5-6 and TRBJ1-1; D remains unclear. The CDR3 totals 12 residues. V was pared by 1 base and J by 11 bases, with 12 bases between. Germline V gives CDR1 SGHDT, CDR2 YYEEEE. DNA of the CDR3: TGTGCCAGCAGCTTGATGGCTTCGGGGGCTTTCTTT. It codes for CASSLMASGAFF.

The gene calls are TRBV7-2 and TRBJ1-1; no firm D call. This CDR3 comprises 15 residues. In germline, CDR1 is SGHTA, CDR2 FQGNSA. V lost 1 base to trimming and J lost 4 bases, with 13 bases between them. CDR3 nucleotides: TGTGCCAGCAGCTTAGGAGGGTACGAGATCACTGAAGCTTTCTTT. It is translated as CASSLGGYEITEAFF. The entire variable domain, with the rest obtained from reference TRBV7-2 and TRBJ1-1, is as follows: GAGVSQSPSNKVTEKGKDVELRCDPISGHTALYWYRQSLGQGLEFLIYFQGNSAPDKSGLPSDRFSAERTGGSVSTLTIQRTQQEDSAVYLCASSLGGYEITEAFFGQGTRLTVV.

This clone was seen once. The chain employs TRBV19 and TRBJ2-1, with 11 bases fitting TRBD2. With 5 bases clipped from V and 2 bases from J, the junction kept 8 bases outside the gene matches. The CDR3 extends over 17 amino acids. CDR1 is LNHDA, CDR2 SQIVND, per germline (reference sequence). This chain's CDR3 is CASSRTSGGRAYNEQFF. CDR3 nucleotide sequence: TGTGCCAGTAGTCGCACTAGCGGGGGACGGGCCTACAATGAGCAGTTCTTC.

The chain couples TRBV18 to TRBJ1-1; 8 bases map to TRBD1. Germline-derived CDR1 and CDR2 are KGHSH and LQKENI. The CDR3 is 18 residues long. J was trimmed by 4 bases and V by 0 bases; bases with no gene match: 13. Here the CDR3 reads CASSPPSLGQGGGTEAFF. In nucleotides, the CDR3 is TGTGCCAGCTCACCACCCTCACTCGGACAGGGAGGAGGCACTGAAGCTTTCTTT.